Each of the 15 T cell receptor beta chains below was sequenced from the same sample in a study of shared T cell receptors in the human thymus. Using immunoSEQ multiplex PCR, the repertoire was profiled, and TCRdb retains in-frame clones only, with some absent. Among roughly 500,000 clones listed, more than 75% were seen once. The data were also submitted as part of a second study, on human thymus T cells.

The sample consisted of thymocytes. These receptor sequences come from a boy under two years old with a congenital heart defect.

In its sample, this clone was seen a few times. This chain joins TRBV4-2 and TRBJ2-7, with D perhaps TRBD2 (5 bases). This CDR3 contains 15 residues. Trimming cost V 0 bases and J 4 bases, with 13 bases left between them. Germline V gene lookup returns CDR1 LGHNA and CDR2 YNFKEQ. The CDR3 DNA reads as TGTGCCAGCAGCCAAGATCCCCTAGCCCGATACGAGCAGTACTTC. Its translation is CASSQDPLARYEQYF.

The V and J genes are TRBV4-1 and TRBJ2-3; TRBD2 agrees at 10 bases. After removal of 0 bases from V and 2 bases from J, the junction contained 11 bases not matched to a gene. The CDR3 is 19 amino acids. The germline CDR1 and CDR2 sequences are MGHRA and YSYEKL. CDR3 loop: CASSQDPSGRYNLTDTQYF. In DNA form, the CDR3 reads TGCGCCAGCAGCCAAGATCCTAGCGGGAGATATAACCTCACAGATACGCAGTATTTT.

The J gene is TRBJ2-1, the V gene TRBV6-5, with 9 bases lining up with TRBD2. Germline values: CDR1 MNHEY, CDR2 SVGAGI. J was trimmed by 9 bases and V by 2 bases; bases with no gene match: 8. The CDR3 is made up of 15 amino acids. CDR3: CASSYVAGGPGEQFF. The CDR3 DNA is TGTGCCAGCAGTTACGTTGCGGGAGGGCCCGGTGAGCAGTTCTTC.

This clone appeared once. The rearrangement uses TRBV11-2 and TRBJ2-7; a possible D gene is TRBD1 (5 bases). The CDR3 covers 13 residues. The germline V gene encodes CDR1 SGHAT and CDR2 FQNNGV. The V and J ends lost 4 bases and 3 bases respectively, with 10 bases between them. In nucleotides, the CDR3 is TGTGCCAGCAGCTCCCTAAGGGGCTACGAGCAGTACTTC. Its protein is CASSSLRGYEQYF. Drawing the rest from reference TRBV11-2 and TRBJ2-7, the complete variable domain is EAGVAQSPRYKIIEKRQSVAFWCNPISGHATLYWYQQILGQGPKLLIQFQNNGVVDDSQLPKDRFSAERLKGVDSTLKIQPAKLEDSAVYLCASSSLRGYEQYFGPGTRLTVT.

The J gene is TRBJ1-2, the V gene TRBV14; possibly TRBD1 for D (6 bases). CDR1 SGHDN and CDR2 FVKESK come from the germline V gene. This CDR3 is 13 amino acids long. Trimming took off 2 bases at V and 10 bases at J, with 14 bases between the two ends. The CDR3 region has the DNA TGTGCCAGCAGCCAAACGACAGGTGCACTCTACACCTTC. Its protein is CASSQTTGALYTF.

The chain recombines TRBV5-4 with TRBJ1-2; 8 bases are a match to TRBD1. Trimming cost V 4 bases and J 4 bases; bases outside gene matches: 6. The germline V gene encodes CDR1 SGHNT and CDR2 YYREEE (reference sequence). The CDR3 is made up of 14 amino acids. The CDR3 loop is CASSPRTGPYGYTF. The CDR3 bases are TGTGCCAGCAGCCCGAGGACAGGGCCCTATGGCTACACCTTC.

V is TRBV7-9 and J is TRBJ2-2, with 7 bases that match TRBD2. Germline CDR1 and CDR2: SEHNR and FQNEAQ (reference sequence). This CDR3 comprises 17 residues. Germline trimming cut 1 base from V and 6 bases from J; bases unmatched to any gene: 11. The CDR3 DNA reads as TGTGCCAGCAGCTTAGAGTGGGAGGGCCGGATCCCCGGGGAGCTGTTTTTT. Its protein is CASSLEWEGRIPGELFF.

This clone was picked up one time. The V and J genes are TRBV4-1 and TRBJ2-3, with a possible D match to TRBD2 (5 bases). The CDR3 is made up of 15 amino acids. The V gene's germline CDR1 is MGHRA and CDR2 YSYEKL. V lost 3 bases to trimming and J lost 1 base, with 11 bases between them. CDR3 in amino acids: CASSHTGLRTDTQYF. The CDR3 coding sequence is TGCGCCAGCAGCCATACCGGACTCCGCACAGATACGCAGTATTTT.

This rearrangement joins TRBV2 to TRBJ2-1; 7 bases fit TRBD2. Losses at the gene ends were 1 base for V and 10 bases for J; bases not matched to a gene: 13. The CDR3 has 16 residues. CDR1 is SNHLY and CDR2 is FYNNEI in the germline V gene. The DNA of the CDR3 is TGTGCCAGCAGTGAAGATGGGCTAGCGGATTTTAACGAGCAGTTCTTC. Its translation is CASSEDGLADFNEQFF.

With respect to this clone: Other DNA sequences of this sample code for an identical CDR3. The chain carries TRBV6-5 and TRBJ2-2, with 11 bases lining up with TRBD2. The CDR3 contains 16 residues. V shed 0 bases and J 4 bases; nucleotides not matched to a gene: 1. Germline V gives CDR1 MNHEY, CDR2 SVGAGI. In DNA form, the CDR3 reads TGTGCCAGCAGTTACTCCGGGACTAGCGGCACCGGGGAGCTGTTTTTT. Its translation: CASSYSGTSGTGELFF.

This clone has only a few counts. V and J are TRBV5-6 and TRBJ2-6; D may be TRBD1 (5 bases). Germline V gene data show CDR1 as SGHDT and CDR2 as YYEEEE. Trimming took 3 bases from V and 4 from J, leaving 11 bases between them. This CDR3 spans 15 amino acids. For the CDR3, the DNA is TGTGCCAGCAGCTGTACAGGCGGCGGGGCCAACGTCCTGACTTTC. This translates into CASSCTGGGANVLTF.

The V gene is TRBV14, the J gene TRBJ2-7; tentative D call: TRBD1 (6 bases). Trimming shortened V by 0 bases and J by 3 bases, and 18 bases separated the two germline ends. The CDR3 is made up of 17 amino acids. Germline lookup yields CDR1 SGHDN and CDR2 FVKESK. In nucleotides, the CDR3 is TGTGCCAGCAGCCAAGAGGCCCACAGGGAATTTATCTACGAGCAGTACTTC. This encodes CASSQEAHREFIYEQYF.

This clone has just a few counts. The gene calls are TRBV7-9 and TRBJ2-1; TRBD1 agrees at 7 bases. The trim removed 6 bases at V and 5 bases at J, leaving 10 bases unmatched. This CDR3 comprises 15 residues. Germline assignment: CDR1 SEHNR and CDR2 FQNEAQ (reference sequence). The CDR3 nucleotides are TGTGCCAGCAGAGTTGACAGGGTTCCCGACAATGAGCAGTTCTTC. This translates into CASRVDRVPDNEQFF.

V gene TRBV28 combines with J gene TRBJ1-5; D is uncertain. The V gene's germline CDR1 is MDHEN and CDR2 SYDVKM. The V end lost 6 bases, the J end lost 0 bases, and 9 bases lay between the germline ends. The CDR3 covers 14 residues. CDR3 sequence: CASRQVDSNQPQHF. CDR3 DNA: TGTGCCAGCAGGCAGGTTGATAGCAATCAGCCCCAGCATTTT.

The CDR3 DNA sequence: TGTGCCAGCACCCCGACAGTGGCAGGGTCCTACAATGAGCAGTTCTTC. This translates into CASTPTVAGSYNEQFF. The chain is built from TRBV2 and TRBJ2-1; the D gene is possibly TRBD1 (5 bases). Germline V gene sequence: CDR1 SNHLY, CDR2 FYNNEI. With 7 bases removed from V and 1 base from J, the gap between germline ends came to 17 bases. This CDR3 is built from 16 residues.